The T cell receptor (beta chain) described here comes from a study of blood T cells in healthy people across ages. Germline values: CDR1 SGHTA, CDR2 FQGNSA. V shed 2 bases and J 4 bases; nucleotides not matched to a gene: 5. The CDR3 contains 16 residues. PCR was performed a second time for roughly 7 to 11 cycles using a sample-barcoded 5' primer and a J-beta primer mix. TCRdb passed the 5' RACE reads through MiXCR, listing each CDR3 protein once. The sample holds 450,000 to 650,000 distinct CDR3 sequences, approximately 25% seen once. As to this clonotype: As yet, its antigen is unknown.

Study-level results: Strong correlation was found linking TCR beta diversity to naive T cell percentage. As age increased, TCR beta diversity per million T cells fell in a roughly linear fashion. It was held that the diversity estimates obtained from one million T cells were underestimates.

Another study also made use of these data, one on T cells of mothers and their children. That work contributes: More than 5 children and their three healthy Caucasian mothers were the donors.

This receptor was taken from a boy between 10 and 17 years old in good health. The material sequenced was blood. The chain recombines TRBV7-2 with TRBJ2-2; 9 bases are a match to TRBD2. The CDR3 is CASSLRREGVTGELFF. CDR3 coding DNA: TGTGCCAGCAGCTTAAGGCGGGAGGGCGTCACCGGGGAGCTGTTTTTT.